This T cell receptor beta chain was observed in a study of read filtering for tumor transcriptome and immune sequencing. Study details: Patients were some 16 male and 11 to 15 female, mean age approximately 70 years, range 47 to 80. RNA-seq yielded only roughly 80 to 1,300 TCR reads, IR-seq about 4 to 10.27 million.

CDR3 size: 14 residues. CDR1 is SSHAT, CDR2 FNYEAQ, per germline (reference sequence). J lost 6 bases, V lost 5 bases, and 4 bases had no gene match. Molecular barcoded adaptors covering alpha/delta and beta/gamma chains were used on approximately 400 ng RNA. A single record per CDR3 protein comes from TCRdb applying MiXCR to the reads. This table has approximately 45,000 distinct CDR3 sequences, roughly 20% appearing once. Study results and limitations: The sorted CD138-negative fraction was a mixed bone marrow immune population, not purified T cells. Even smaller IR-seq throughput identified most shared clonotypes.

This clonotype was picked up many times. Antigen: not known. This chain joins TRBV7-7 and TRBJ2-7, with TRBD2 matching over 13 bases. The material sequenced was a population of CD138-negative cells sorted from bone marrow. The receptor comes from a donor at least 40 years old with multiple myeloma. This CDR3 is CASSRTSGSLEQYF. Here the CDR3 DNA reads TGTGCCAGCAGCCGGACTAGCGGGAGCCTCGAGCAGTACTTC.